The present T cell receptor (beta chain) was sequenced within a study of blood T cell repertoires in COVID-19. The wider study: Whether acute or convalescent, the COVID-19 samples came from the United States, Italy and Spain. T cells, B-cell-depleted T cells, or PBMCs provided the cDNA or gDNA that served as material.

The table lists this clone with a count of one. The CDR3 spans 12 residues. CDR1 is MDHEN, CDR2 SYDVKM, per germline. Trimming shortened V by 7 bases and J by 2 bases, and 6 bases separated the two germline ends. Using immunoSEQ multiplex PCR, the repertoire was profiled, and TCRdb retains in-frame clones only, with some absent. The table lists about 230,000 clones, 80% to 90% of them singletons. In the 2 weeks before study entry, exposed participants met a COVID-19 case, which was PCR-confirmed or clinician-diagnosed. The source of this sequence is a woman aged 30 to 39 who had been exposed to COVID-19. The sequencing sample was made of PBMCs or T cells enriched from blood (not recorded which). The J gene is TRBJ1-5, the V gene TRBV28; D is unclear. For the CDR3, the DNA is TGTGCCAGCATGGAGGGCAATCAGCCCCAGCATTTT. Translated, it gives CASMEGNQPQHF.